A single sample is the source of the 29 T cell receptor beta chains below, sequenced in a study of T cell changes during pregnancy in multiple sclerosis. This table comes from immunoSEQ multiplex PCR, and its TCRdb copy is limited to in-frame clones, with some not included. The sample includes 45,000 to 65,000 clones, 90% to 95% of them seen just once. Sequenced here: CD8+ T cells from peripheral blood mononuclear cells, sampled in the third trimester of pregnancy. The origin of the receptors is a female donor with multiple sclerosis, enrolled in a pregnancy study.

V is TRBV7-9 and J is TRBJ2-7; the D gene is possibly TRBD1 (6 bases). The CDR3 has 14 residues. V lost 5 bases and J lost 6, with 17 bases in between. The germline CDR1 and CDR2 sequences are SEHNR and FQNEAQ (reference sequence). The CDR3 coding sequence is TGTGCCAGCAGCCCTCCCTACAGGGCCTCCGAGCAGTACTTC. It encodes CASSPPYRASEQYF.

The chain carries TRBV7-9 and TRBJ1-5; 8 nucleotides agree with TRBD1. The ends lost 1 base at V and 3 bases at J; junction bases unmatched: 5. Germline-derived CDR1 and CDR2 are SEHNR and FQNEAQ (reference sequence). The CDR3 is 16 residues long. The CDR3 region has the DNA TGTGCCAGCAGCTTAGGCCGACAGGGGTACAATCAGCCCCAGCATTTT. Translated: CASSLGRQGYNQPQHF.

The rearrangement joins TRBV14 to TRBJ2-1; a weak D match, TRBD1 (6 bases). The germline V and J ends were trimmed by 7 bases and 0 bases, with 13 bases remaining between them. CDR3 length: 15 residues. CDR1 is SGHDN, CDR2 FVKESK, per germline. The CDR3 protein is CASNSRDNSYNEQFF. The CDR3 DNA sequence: TGTGCCAGCAACTCCCGGGACAACTCCTACAATGAGCAGTTCTTC.

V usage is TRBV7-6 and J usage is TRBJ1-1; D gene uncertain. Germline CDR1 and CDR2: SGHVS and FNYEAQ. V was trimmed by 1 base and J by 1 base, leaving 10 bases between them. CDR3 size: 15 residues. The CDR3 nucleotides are TGTGCCAGCAGCTTAGACCCAGGAAGGAACACTGAAGCTTTCTTT. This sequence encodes CASSLDPGRNTEAFF.

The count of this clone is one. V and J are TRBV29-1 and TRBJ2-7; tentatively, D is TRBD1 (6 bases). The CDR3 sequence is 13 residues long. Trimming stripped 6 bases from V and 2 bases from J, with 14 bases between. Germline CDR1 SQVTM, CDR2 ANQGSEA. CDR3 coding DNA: TGCAGCGTGAGAGGGGACACCACCTACGAGCAGTACTTC. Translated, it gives CSVRGDTTYEQYF.

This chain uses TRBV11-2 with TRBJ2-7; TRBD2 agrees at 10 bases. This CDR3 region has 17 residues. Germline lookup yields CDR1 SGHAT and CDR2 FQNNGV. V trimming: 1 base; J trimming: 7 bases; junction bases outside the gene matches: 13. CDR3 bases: TGTGCCAGCAGCTTAGTGGTCTTAGGACTAGCGGTCGGAGAGCAGTACTTC. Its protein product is CASSLVVLGLAVGEQYF.

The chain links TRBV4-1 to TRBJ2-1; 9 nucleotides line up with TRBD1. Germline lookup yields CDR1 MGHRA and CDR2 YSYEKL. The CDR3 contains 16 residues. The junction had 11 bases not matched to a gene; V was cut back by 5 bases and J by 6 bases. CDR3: CASSIRQGGGLNEQFF. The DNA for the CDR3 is TGCGCCAGCAGCATTCGACAGGGGGGGGGCCTCAATGAGCAGTTCTTC.

CDR3 sequence (DNA): TGTGCCAGCAAGCTAGCGGGAGGTAATGAGCAGTTCTTC. Its translation is CASKLAGGNEQFF. The J gene is TRBJ2-1, the V gene TRBV27, with TRBD2 matching over 11 bases. V lost 7 bases to trimming and J lost 7 bases; unmatched junction nucleotides: 3. This CDR3 has 13 amino acids. Germline loops: CDR1 MNHEY, CDR2 SMNVEV (reference sequence).

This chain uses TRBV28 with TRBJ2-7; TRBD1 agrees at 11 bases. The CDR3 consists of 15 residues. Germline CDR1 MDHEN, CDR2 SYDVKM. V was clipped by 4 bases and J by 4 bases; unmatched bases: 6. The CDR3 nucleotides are TGTGCCAGCAGTTCGGGGGGACAGGGGGAATACGAGCAGTACTTC. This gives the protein CASSSGGQGEYEQYF.

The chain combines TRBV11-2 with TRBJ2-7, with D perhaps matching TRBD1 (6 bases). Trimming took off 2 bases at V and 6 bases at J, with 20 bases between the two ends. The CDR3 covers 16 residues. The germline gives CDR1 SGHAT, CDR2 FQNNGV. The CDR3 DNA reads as TGTGCCAGCAGCTTATTGGCCTCAGGGGCCCCGGGCGAGCAGTACTTC. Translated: CASSLLASGAPGEQYF.

The CDR3 DNA reads as TGTGCCAGCACTGGACTAGCGGCCAATGAGCAGTTCTTC. This sequence encodes CASTGLAANEQFF. The rearrangement uses TRBV6-5 and TRBJ2-1, with 10 bases matching TRBD2. After removal of 7 bases from V and 6 bases from J, the junction contained 3 bases not matched to a gene. There are 13 residues in the CDR3. The germline V gene encodes CDR1 MNHEY and CDR2 SVGAGI.

Here the CDR3 reads CASSLWDRGWRNEKLFF. The CDR3 region has the DNA TGCGCCAGCAGCTTGTGGGACAGGGGTTGGAGAAATGAAAAACTGTTTTTT. V and J are TRBV5-1 and TRBJ1-4; 10 nucleotides match TRBD1. V gave up 1 base and J gave up 5 bases; unmatched junction bases: 8. The CDR3 sequence is 17 residues long. The germline gives CDR1 SGHRS, CDR2 YFSETQ. The full variable domain, its missing parts supplied by reference TRBV5-1 and TRBJ1-4, is KAGVTQTPRYLIKTRGQQVTLSCSPISGHRSVSWYQQTPGQGLQFLFEYFSETQRNKGNFPGRFSGRQFSNSRSEMNVSTLELGDSALYLCASSLWDRGWRNEKLFFGSGTQLSVL.

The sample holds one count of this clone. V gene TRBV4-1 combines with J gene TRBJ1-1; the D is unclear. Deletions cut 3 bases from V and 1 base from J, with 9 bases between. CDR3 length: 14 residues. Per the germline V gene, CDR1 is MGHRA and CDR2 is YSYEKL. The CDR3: CASSQRATNTEAFF. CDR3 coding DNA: TGCGCCAGCAGCCAGCGGGCCACGAACACTGAAGCTTTCTTT.

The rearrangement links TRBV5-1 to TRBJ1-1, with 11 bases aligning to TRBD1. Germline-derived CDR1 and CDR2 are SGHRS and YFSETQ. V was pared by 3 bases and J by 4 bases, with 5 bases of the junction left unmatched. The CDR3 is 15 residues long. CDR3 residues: CASSSPGQGGTEAFF. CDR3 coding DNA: TGCGCCAGCAGCTCCCCGGGACAGGGGGGCACTGAAGCTTTCTTT.

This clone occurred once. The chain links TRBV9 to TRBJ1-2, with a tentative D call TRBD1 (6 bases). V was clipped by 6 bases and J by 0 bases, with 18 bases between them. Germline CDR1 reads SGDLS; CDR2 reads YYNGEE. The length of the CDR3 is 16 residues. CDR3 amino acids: CASTLDTGTTNYGYTF. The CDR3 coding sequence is TGTGCCAGCACTCTCGATACAGGGACCACTAACTATGGCTACACCTTC.

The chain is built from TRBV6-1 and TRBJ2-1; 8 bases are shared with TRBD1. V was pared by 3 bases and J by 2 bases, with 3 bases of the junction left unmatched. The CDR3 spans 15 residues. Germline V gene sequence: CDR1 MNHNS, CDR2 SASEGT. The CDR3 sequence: CASSETGATYNEQFF. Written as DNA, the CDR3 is TGTGCCAGCAGTGAGACAGGGGCTACCTACAATGAGCAGTTCTTC.

Written as DNA, the CDR3 is TGTGCCAGCAGTGACGGGAGCACCGGGGAGCTGTTTTTT. Translation: CASSDGSTGELFF. This chain uses TRBV6-4 with TRBJ2-2; a weak D match, TRBD2 (5 bases). The CDR3 spans 13 residues. The ends were cut back, 2 bases at V and 4 bases at J, with 5 bases in the middle. Germline assignment: CDR1 MRHNA and CDR2 SNTAGT.

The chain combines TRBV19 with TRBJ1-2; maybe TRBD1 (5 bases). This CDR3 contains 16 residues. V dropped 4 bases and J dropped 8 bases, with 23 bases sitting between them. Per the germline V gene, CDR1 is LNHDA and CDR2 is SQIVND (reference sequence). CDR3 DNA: TGTGCCAGTAGTACCTCCCCGGACCAAGGACAATTGGGCTACACCTTC. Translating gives CASSTSPDQGQLGYTF.

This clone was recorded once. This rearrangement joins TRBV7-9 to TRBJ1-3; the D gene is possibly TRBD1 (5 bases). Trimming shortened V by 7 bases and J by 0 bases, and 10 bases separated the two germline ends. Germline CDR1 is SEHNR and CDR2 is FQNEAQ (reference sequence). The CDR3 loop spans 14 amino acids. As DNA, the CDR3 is TGTGCCAGCAACTCAGGGATCTCTGGAAACACCATATATTTT. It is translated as CASNSGISGNTIYF.

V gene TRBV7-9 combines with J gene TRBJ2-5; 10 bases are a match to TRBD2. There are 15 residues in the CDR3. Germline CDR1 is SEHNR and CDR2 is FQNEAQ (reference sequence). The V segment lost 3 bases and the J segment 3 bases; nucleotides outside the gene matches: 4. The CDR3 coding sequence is TGTGCCAGCAGCTTCGGGACTAGCGCCAAAGAGACCCAGTACTTC. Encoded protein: CASSFGTSAKETQYF. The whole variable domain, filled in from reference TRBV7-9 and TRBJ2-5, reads DTGVSQNPRHKITKRGQNVTFRCDPISEHNRLYWYRQTLGQGPEFLTYFQNEAQLEKSRLLSDRFSAERPKGSFSTLEIQRTEQGDSAMYLCASSFGTSAKETQYFGPGTRLLVL.

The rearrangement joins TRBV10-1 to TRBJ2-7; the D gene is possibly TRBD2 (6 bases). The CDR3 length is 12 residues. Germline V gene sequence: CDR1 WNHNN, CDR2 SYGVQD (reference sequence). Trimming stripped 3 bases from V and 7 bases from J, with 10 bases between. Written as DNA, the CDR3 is TGCGCCAGCAGTGATATGGCGGGGGAGCAGTACTTC. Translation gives CASSDMAGEQYF.

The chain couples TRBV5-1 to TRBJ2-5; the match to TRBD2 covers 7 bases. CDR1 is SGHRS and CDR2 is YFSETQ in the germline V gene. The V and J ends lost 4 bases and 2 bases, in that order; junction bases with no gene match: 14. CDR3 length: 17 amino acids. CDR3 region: CASSPEGWLAEQETQYF. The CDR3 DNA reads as TGCGCCAGCAGCCCCGAGGGCTGGCTAGCGGAACAAGAGACCCAGTACTTC.

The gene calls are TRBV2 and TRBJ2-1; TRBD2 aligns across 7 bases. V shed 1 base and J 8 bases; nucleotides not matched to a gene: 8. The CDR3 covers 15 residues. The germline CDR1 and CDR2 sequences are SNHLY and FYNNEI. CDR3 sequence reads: CASSEEAGDEYEQFF. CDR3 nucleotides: TGTGCCAGCAGTGAAGAGGCGGGAGATGAGTATGAGCAGTTCTTC.

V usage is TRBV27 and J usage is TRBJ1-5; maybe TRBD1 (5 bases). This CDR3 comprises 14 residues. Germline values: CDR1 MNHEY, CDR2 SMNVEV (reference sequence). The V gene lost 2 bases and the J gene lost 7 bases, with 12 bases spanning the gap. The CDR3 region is CASSLGAGIQPQHF. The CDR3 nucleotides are TGTGCCAGCAGTTTAGGGGCAGGGATCCAGCCCCAGCATTTT.

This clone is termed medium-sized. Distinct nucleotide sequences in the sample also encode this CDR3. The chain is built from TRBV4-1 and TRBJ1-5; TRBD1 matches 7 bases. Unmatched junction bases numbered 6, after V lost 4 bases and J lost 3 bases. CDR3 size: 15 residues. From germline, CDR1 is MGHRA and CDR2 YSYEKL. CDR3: CASSPTGVSNQPQHF. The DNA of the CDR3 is TGCGCCAGCAGCCCTACAGGGGTTTCCAATCAGCCCCAGCATTTT.

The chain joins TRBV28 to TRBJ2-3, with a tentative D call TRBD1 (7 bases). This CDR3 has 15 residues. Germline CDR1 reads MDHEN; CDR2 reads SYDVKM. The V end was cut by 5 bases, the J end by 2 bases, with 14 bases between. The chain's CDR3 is CASSPGDSTTDTQYF. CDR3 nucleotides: TGTGCCAGCAGTCCGGGGGACAGTACCACAGATACGCAGTATTTT.

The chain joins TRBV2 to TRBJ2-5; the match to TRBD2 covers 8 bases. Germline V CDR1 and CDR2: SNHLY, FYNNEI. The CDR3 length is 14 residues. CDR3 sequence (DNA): TGTGCAATTTGGGTAGCGGGGTACCAAGAGACCCAGTACTTC. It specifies CAIWVAGYQETQYF.

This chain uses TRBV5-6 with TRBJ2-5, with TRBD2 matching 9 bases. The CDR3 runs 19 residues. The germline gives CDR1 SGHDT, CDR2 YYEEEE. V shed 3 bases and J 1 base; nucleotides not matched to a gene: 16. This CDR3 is CASSSGRGSGRQSQETQYF. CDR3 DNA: TGTGCCAGCAGCTCGGGCCGCGGTAGCGGGAGACAGAGCCAAGAGACCCAGTACTTC.

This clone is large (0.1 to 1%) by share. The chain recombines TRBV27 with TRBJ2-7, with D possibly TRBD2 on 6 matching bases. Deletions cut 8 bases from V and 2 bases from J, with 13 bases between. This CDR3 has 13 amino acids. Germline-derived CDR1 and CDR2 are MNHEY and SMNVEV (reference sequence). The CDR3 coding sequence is TGTGCCAGCGGACGCGGGACCCCCTACGAGCAGTACTTC. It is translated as CASGRGTPYEQYF.